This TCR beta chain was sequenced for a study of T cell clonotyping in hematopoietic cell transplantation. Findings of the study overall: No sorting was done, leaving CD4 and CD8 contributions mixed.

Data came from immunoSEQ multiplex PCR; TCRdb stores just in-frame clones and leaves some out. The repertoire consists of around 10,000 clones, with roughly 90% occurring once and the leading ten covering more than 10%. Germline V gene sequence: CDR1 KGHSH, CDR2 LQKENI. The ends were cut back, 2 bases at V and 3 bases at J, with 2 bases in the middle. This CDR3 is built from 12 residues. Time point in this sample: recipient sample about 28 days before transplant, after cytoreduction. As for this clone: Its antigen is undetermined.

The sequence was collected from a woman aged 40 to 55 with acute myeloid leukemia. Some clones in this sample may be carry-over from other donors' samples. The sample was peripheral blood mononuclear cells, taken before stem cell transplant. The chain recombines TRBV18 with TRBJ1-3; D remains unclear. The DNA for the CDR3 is TGTGCCAGCTCACCAAATGGAAACACCATATATTTT. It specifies CASSPNGNTIYF. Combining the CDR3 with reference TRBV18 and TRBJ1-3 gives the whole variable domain NAGVMQNPRHLVRRRGQEARLRCSPMKGHSHVYWYRQLPEEGLKFMVYLQKENIIDESGMPKERFSAEFPKEGPSILRIQQVVRGDSAAYFCASSPNGNTIYFGEGSWLTVV.